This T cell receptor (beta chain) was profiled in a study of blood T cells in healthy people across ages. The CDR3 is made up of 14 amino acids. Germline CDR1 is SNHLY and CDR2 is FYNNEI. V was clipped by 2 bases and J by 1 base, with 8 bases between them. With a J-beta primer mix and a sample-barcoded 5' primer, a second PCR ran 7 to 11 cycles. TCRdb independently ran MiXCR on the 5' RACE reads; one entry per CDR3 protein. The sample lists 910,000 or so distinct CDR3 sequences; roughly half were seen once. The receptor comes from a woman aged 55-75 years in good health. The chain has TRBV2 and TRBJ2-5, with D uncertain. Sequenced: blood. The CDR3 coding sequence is TGTGCCAGCAGTGAACTTTGGGGCCAAGAGACCCAGTACTTC. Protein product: CASSELWGQETQYF.